A selection of T cell receptor beta chains follows, all from one sample in a study of beta chain features in type 1 diabetes. Generated by immunoSEQ multiplex PCR, the TCRdb table keeps only in-frame clones and is missing some. The data show roughly 330,000 clones, with approximately 12% seen just once and roughly 0.015% held by the top ten. The sequenced sample consisted of naive CD4+ T cells from blood. Receptors originate from a woman younger than 30 with type 1 diabetes. Both conserved end residues are part of each CDR3. The order of the fields is V gene, J gene, D gene, clone size, CDR3 length, CDR3 protein, CDR3 DNA. D genes are given only for firm matches. Not every row has a clone size; where given, it reads once, few, many or a size class.

v_gene: TRBV30; j_gene: TRBJ2-3; d_gene: .; abundance: few; len: 14; CDR3aa: CAWSVRGGSDTQYF; CDR3nt: TGTGCCTGGAGTGTAAGGGGAGGATCAGATACGCAGTATTTT
v_gene: TRBV14; j_gene: TRBJ2-1; d_gene: TRBD2; abundance: .; len: 15; CDR3aa: CASSQDWGRAHEQFF; CDR3nt: TGTGCCAGCAGCCAAGATTGGGGGAGGGCCCATGAGCAGTTCTTC
v_gene: TRBV4-1; j_gene: TRBJ2-3; d_gene: TRBD2; abundance: few; len: 15; CDR3aa: CASSQVAGDTDTQYF; CDR3nt: TGCGCCAGCAGCCAAGTAGCGGGAGACACAGATACGCAGTATTTT
v_gene: TRBV27; j_gene: TRBJ2-1; d_gene: .; abundance: few; len: 16; CDR3aa: CASSRGGIQRDNEQFF; CDR3nt: TGTGCCAGCAGCCGAGGGGGAATCCAGCGTGACAATGAGCAGTTCTTC
v_gene: TRBV18; j_gene: TRBJ2-6; d_gene: .; abundance: .; len: 18; CDR3aa: CASSPSRLGSPGANVLTF; CDR3nt: TGTGCCAGCTCACCTTCCCGATTGGGCAGCCCTGGGGCCAACGTCCTGACTTTC
v_gene: TRBV7-3; j_gene: TRBJ2-3; d_gene: TRBD1; abundance: few; len: 15; CDR3aa: CASSLQGARTDTQYF; CDR3nt: TGTGCCAGCAGCTTACAGGGGGCCCGCACAGATACGCAGTATTTT
v_gene: TRBV7-2; j_gene: TRBJ2-5; d_gene: TRBD2; abundance: few; len: 16; CDR3aa: CASSLVPAGGVETQYF; CDR3nt: TGTGCCAGCAGCTTAGTCCCAGCGGGAGGGGTAGAGACCCAGTACTTC
v_gene: TRBV11-2; j_gene: TRBJ2-1; d_gene: TRBD1; abundance: .; len: 13; CDR3aa: CASSSDRGYEQFF; CDR3nt: TGTGCCAGCAGCTCCGACAGGGGATATGAGCAGTTCTTC
v_gene: TRBV11-2; j_gene: TRBJ2-3; d_gene: .; abundance: .; len: 12; CDR3aa: CASSLSTDTQYF; CDR3nt: TGTGCCAGCAGCCTGAGCACAGATACGCAGTATTTT
v_gene: TRBV28; j_gene: TRBJ1-2; d_gene: .; abundance: .; len: 14; CDR3aa: CASSTGTHGYGYTF; CDR3nt: TGTGCCAGCAGTACCGGGACTCATGGCTATGGCTACACCTTC
v_gene: TRBV15; j_gene: TRBJ1-1; d_gene: .; abundance: .; len: 16; CDR3aa: CATSRGRTGRGTEAFF; CDR3nt: TGTGCCACCAGCAGAGGCCGAACAGGGAGGGGTACTGAAGCTTTCTTT
v_gene: TRBV19; j_gene: TRBJ2-5; d_gene: TRBD1; abundance: .; len: 14; CDR3aa: CASSTQGARETQYF; CDR3nt: TGTGCCAGTAGTACACAGGGGGCGAGGGAGACCCAGTACTTC
v_gene: TRBV4-1; j_gene: TRBJ2-5; d_gene: TRBD2; abundance: .; len: 16; CDR3aa: CASSPTVLGGKETQYF; CDR3nt: TGCGCCAGCAGCCCTACAGTCCTGGGGGGGAAGGAGACCCAGTACTTC
v_gene: TRBV7-8; j_gene: TRBJ2-3; d_gene: TRBD1; abundance: .; len: 14; CDR3aa: CASKLGTATDTQYF; CDR3nt: TGTGCCAGCAAGCTAGGGACAGCCACAGATACGCAGTATTTT
v_gene: TRBV18; j_gene: TRBJ2-4; d_gene: TRBD1; abundance: .; len: 14; CDR3aa: CASSPKDRVDIQYF; CDR3nt: TGTGCCAGCTCACCCAAGGACAGGGTGGACATTCAGTACTTC
v_gene: TRBV10-1; j_gene: TRBJ2-3; d_gene: TRBD1; abundance: once; len: 15; CDR3aa: CASSLGQGRTDTQYF; CDR3nt: TGCGCCAGCAGTCTAGGACAGGGACGCACAGATACGCAGTATTTT
v_gene: TRBV7-2; j_gene: TRBJ2-1; d_gene: TRBD1; abundance: .; len: 15; CDR3aa: CASSLVPGQYNEQFF; CDR3nt: TGTGCCAGCAGCTTAGTTCCGGGACAGTACAATGAGCAGTTCTTC
v_gene: TRBV10-3; j_gene: TRBJ2-2; d_gene: TRBD1; abundance: .; len: 15; CDR3aa: CAIRKGQGGTGELFF; CDR3nt: TGTGCCATCAGGAAAGGACAGGGAGGCACCGGGGAGCTGTTTTTT
v_gene: TRBV4-1; j_gene: TRBJ1-1; d_gene: .; abundance: .; len: 15; CDR3aa: CASSHGQTWNTEAFF; CDR3nt: TGCGCCAGCAGCCATGGACAGACTTGGAACACTGAAGCTTTCTTT
v_gene: TRBV28; j_gene: TRBJ1-2; d_gene: .; abundance: few; len: 18; CDR3aa: CASSLSPLRTVEDYGYTF; CDR3nt: TGTGCCAGCAGTTTATCGCCACTTCGGACAGTCGAAGACTATGGCTACACCTTC
v_gene: TRBV6-6; j_gene: TRBJ1-2; d_gene: .; abundance: .; len: 14; CDR3aa: CASSYGTENYGYTF; CDR3nt: TGTGCCAGCAGTTACGGAACAGAGAACTATGGCTACACCTTC
v_gene: TRBV4-1; j_gene: TRBJ2-4; d_gene: .; abundance: .; len: 13; CDR3aa: CASSLIGENIQYF; CDR3nt: TGCGCCAGCAGCCTTATAGGGGAAAACATTCAGTACTTC
v_gene: TRBV7-3; j_gene: TRBJ2-1; d_gene: TRBD2; abundance: few; len: 17; CDR3aa: CASSLGLAGSSYNEQFF; CDR3nt: TGTGCCAGCAGCTTAGGCCTAGCGGGAAGCTCCTACAATGAGCAGTTCTTC
v_gene: TRBV18; j_gene: TRBJ2-7; d_gene: .; abundance: .; len: 13; CDR3aa: CASSESISYEQYF; CDR3nt: TGTGCCAGCTCAGAGTCGATCTCCTACGAGCAGTACTTC
v_gene: TRBV10-3; j_gene: TRBJ1-2; d_gene: TRBD1; abundance: few; len: 15; CDR3aa: CAISEGTGPNYGYTF; CDR3nt: TGTGCCATCAGTGAAGGGACAGGCCCTAACTATGGCTACACCTTC
v_gene: TRBV29-1; j_gene: TRBJ1-1; d_gene: TRBD1; abundance: .; len: 14; CDR3aa: CSVAYWGQGYWAFF; CDR3nt: TGCAGCGTTGCATACTGGGGACAGGGTTATTGGGCTTTCTTT
v_gene: TRBV5-1; j_gene: TRBJ2-1; d_gene: .; abundance: .; len: 17; CDR3aa: CASSSTGLGGSYNEQFF; CDR3nt: TGCGCCAGCAGCTCAACGGGATTGGGAGGCTCCTACAATGAGCAGTTCTTC
v_gene: TRBV18; j_gene: TRBJ2-1; d_gene: TRBD2; abundance: .; len: 15; CDR3aa: CASSPTGGRRNEQFF; CDR3nt: TGTGCCAGCTCACCCACGGGCGGGAGGCGCAATGAGCAGTTCTTC
v_gene: TRBV27; j_gene: TRBJ2-3; d_gene: .; abundance: few; len: 15; CDR3aa: CASSLGGPTADTQYF; CDR3nt: TGTGCCAGCAGTTTAGGGGGCCCAACGGCAGATACGCAGTATTTT
v_gene: TRBV7-9; j_gene: TRBJ2-1; d_gene: TRBD2; abundance: few; len: 14; CDR3aa: CASSQREGYNEQFF; CDR3nt: TGTGCCAGCAGCCAGCGGGAGGGGTACAATGAGCAGTTCTTC
v_gene: TRBV30; j_gene: TRBJ2-1; d_gene: .; abundance: few; len: 14; CDR3aa: CAWSSLGWAREQFF; CDR3nt: TGTGCCTGGAGCTCCCTTGGATGGGCTCGGGAGCAGTTCTTC
v_gene: TRBV19; j_gene: TRBJ1-1; d_gene: TRBD1; abundance: .; len: 15; CDR3aa: CASSIRGQGETEAFF; CDR3nt: TGTGCCAGTAGTATTAGGGGACAGGGAGAAACTGAAGCTTTCTTT
v_gene: TRBV18; j_gene: TRBJ1-2; d_gene: .; abundance: .; len: 14; CDR3aa: CASSPYREMEGYTF; CDR3nt: TGTGCCAGCTCACCCTACAGGGAAATGGAGGGCTACACCTTC
v_gene: TRBV11-2; j_gene: TRBJ2-2; d_gene: .; abundance: few; len: 11; CDR3aa: CASSRPGELFF; CDR3nt: TGTGCCAGCAGCCGTCCCGGGGAGCTGTTTTTT
v_gene: TRBV19; j_gene: TRBJ2-5; d_gene: TRBD1; abundance: .; len: 16; CDR3aa: CASSIRPRTGEETQYF; CDR3nt: TGTGCCAGTAGTATTCGGCCACGGACAGGGGAAGAGACCCAGTACTTC
v_gene: TRBV15; j_gene: TRBJ2-5; d_gene: .; abundance: .; len: 17; CDR3aa: CATSRGVTDLSMETQYF; CDR3nt: TGTGCCACCAGCAGAGGGGTGACAGACCTTTCTATGGAGACCCAGTACTTC
v_gene: TRBV9; j_gene: TRBJ1-4; d_gene: TRBD1; abundance: .; len: 15; CDR3aa: CASSVGRTGNEKLFF; CDR3nt: TGTGCCAGCAGCGTAGGTAGGACAGGGAATGAAAAACTGTTTTTT
v_gene: TRBV10-3; j_gene: TRBJ2-3; d_gene: TRBD1; abundance: .; len: 15; CDR3aa: CAIRGDRDLTDTQYF; CDR3nt: TGTGCCATCAGAGGAGACAGGGATCTAACAGATACGCAGTATTTT
v_gene: TRBV2; j_gene: TRBJ1-3; d_gene: .; abundance: few; len: 15; CDR3aa: CASSEDGRSGNTIYF; CDR3nt: TGTGCCAGCAGTGAAGACGGTCGATCTGGAAACACCATATATTTT
v_gene: TRBV2; j_gene: TRBJ2-7; d_gene: .; abundance: few; len: 11; CDR3aa: CASSAINEQYF; CDR3nt: TGTGCCAGCAGTGCCATCAACGAGCAGTACTTC
v_gene: TRBV11-2; j_gene: TRBJ1-2; d_gene: .; abundance: .; len: 15; CDR3aa: CASSPGELRSDGYTF; CDR3nt: TGTGCCAGCAGCCCCGGGGAGTTGAGGAGTGATGGCTACACCTTC
v_gene: TRBV9; j_gene: TRBJ2-5; d_gene: TRBD2; abundance: few; len: 15; CDR3aa: CASSPRTSTQETQYF; CDR3nt: TGTGCCAGCAGCCCCCGGACTAGCACCCAAGAGACCCAGTACTTC
v_gene: TRBV27; j_gene: TRBJ2-3; d_gene: TRBD1; abundance: few; len: 13; CDR3aa: CASSGTGLDTQYF; CDR3nt: TGTGCCAGCAGCGGGACAGGGCTAGATACGCAGTATTTT
v_gene: TRBV5-1; j_gene: TRBJ2-1; d_gene: .; abundance: few; len: 14; CDR3aa: CASTLGQAYNEQFF; CDR3nt: TGCGCCAGCACCCTGGGGCAGGCCTACAATGAGCAGTTCTTC
v_gene: TRBV28; j_gene: TRBJ2-1; d_gene: TRBD1; abundance: few; len: 13; CDR3aa: CASTFVQGVEQFF; CDR3nt: TGTGCCAGCACTTTTGTACAGGGGGTTGAGCAGTTCTTC
v_gene: TRBV5-1; j_gene: TRBJ2-1; d_gene: TRBD2; abundance: few; len: 15; CDR3aa: CASSLREVANNEQFF; CDR3nt: TGCGCCAGCAGCTTACGGGAGGTCGCTAACAATGAGCAGTTCTTC
v_gene: TRBV28; j_gene: TRBJ2-7; d_gene: .; abundance: .; len: 12; CDR3aa: CASSLFTYEQYF; CDR3nt: TGTGCCAGCAGTTTATTTACCTACGAGCAGTACTTC